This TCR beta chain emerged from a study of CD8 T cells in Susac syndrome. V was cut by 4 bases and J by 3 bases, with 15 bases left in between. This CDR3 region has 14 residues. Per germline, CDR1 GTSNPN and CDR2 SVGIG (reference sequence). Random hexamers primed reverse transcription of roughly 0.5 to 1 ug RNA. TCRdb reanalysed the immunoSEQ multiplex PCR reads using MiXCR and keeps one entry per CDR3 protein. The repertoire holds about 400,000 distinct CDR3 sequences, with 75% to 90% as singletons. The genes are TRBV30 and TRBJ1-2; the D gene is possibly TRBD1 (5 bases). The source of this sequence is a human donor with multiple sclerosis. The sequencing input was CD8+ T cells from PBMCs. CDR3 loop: CAWIRTLGDYGYTF. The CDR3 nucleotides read TGTGCCTGGATTCGGACTTTAGGGGACTATGGCTACACCTTC.